Detailed here is one T cell receptor beta chain. Its matching antigen is unknown. This entry comes from a study of memory CD4+ T cells and cytomegalovirus serostatus. Study-wide background: Of the healthy Belgian adults, nine or ten were CMV seropositive and 20 to 30 seronegative. Findings and limits, study-wide: Each of approximately 63 CMV-associated TCRbeta sequences occurred in one to five individuals. Suggested: most of the CMV-linked TCR signature lies in CD4+ memory cells.

Sequencing used immunoSEQ multiplex PCR; TCRdb keeps in-frame clones, though not all of them. Counted here are 50,000 to 65,000 clones, around four fifths occurring once; the ten biggest clones make up roughly 2%. Single viable CD3+CD4+CD8-CD45RO+ cells were sorted as the memory CD4+ T cells. Germline-derived CDR1 and CDR2 are SGHNT and YYREEE (reference sequence). V gave up 4 bases and J gave up 0 bases, with 11 bases separating them. The CDR3 runs to 15 residues. V and J are TRBV5-4 and TRBJ2-1; D may be TRBD2 (6 bases). The specimen was memory CD4+ T cells from blood. The origin of this receptor is an adult in good health and CMV-seropositive. CDR3 sequence reads: CASSPSLASYNEQFF. Written as DNA, the CDR3 is TGTGCCAGCAGCCCCTCACTAGCCTCCTACAATGAGCAGTTCTTC.